This T cell receptor (beta chain) was sequenced in a study of T cells in Graves' hyperthyroidism and ophthalmopathy. In regard to this clonotype: The antigen is not known.

This CDR3 is 14 amino acids long. In germline, CDR1 is LNHNV, CDR2 YYDKDF (reference sequence). V lost 3 bases and J 7 bases, leaving 12 bases between the germline ends. Study-level points and caveats: Most clonotypes expanded in thyroid above 0.001 were likewise present in blood.

Those patients with uncontrolled infection, other autoimmune disease, pregnancy or lactation were excluded. Diagnoses rested on clinical symptoms, serum thyroxine and TRAb, thyroid ultrasound and orbital computed tomography. Authors of the study amplified TCR beta CDR3 regions from RNA transcripts. The HTBI primer set drove a first-round RT-PCR of the TCR CDR3. TCRdb reprocessed the multiplex PCR reads with MiXCR, giving one entry per CDR3 protein. The profile shows approximately 700,000 distinct CDR3 sequences, less than 45% of them singletons. The origin of this receptor is an adult man with Graves' disease, either hyperthyroidism or ophthalmopathy (not recorded which). Sequenced input: peripheral blood or thyroid tissue (not recorded which). This chain uses TRBV15 with TRBJ1-4, with D possibly TRBD1 on 6 matching bases. This CDR3 is CATSSQYRVEKLFF. The DNA for the CDR3 is TGTGCCACCAGCAGCCAGTACAGGGTTGAAAAACTGTTTTTT.